These 7 T cell receptor beta chains were sequenced from one sample in a study of tumor-infiltrating lymphocytes in primary liver carcinoma. The source of the blood RNA was unsorted whole blood, and germline DNA was extracted as well. A primer matching the constant region was used to make TCR beta cDNA from approximately 0.55 ug of total RNA. Libraries covering TCR beta were generated through three nested multiplex PCR rounds (using a slightly modified ARM-PCR). It was with TRBV1-TRBV30 forward primers and a C-beta reverse primer that the first two PCR rounds were run, at around 10 cycles each. TCRdb re-called the multiplex PCR reads through MiXCR, storing one row per CDR3 protein. The sample holds 180,000 or so distinct CDR3 sequences, over 50% seen once. The sample comprised peripheral blood. The receptors were sampled from a man aged 35 to 55 with primary liver carcinoma and hepatitis B virus infection.

The CDR3 coding sequence is TGTGCCAGCAGTCTTCGGGACAACACCTACGAGCAGTACTTC. Translation gives CASSLRDNTYEQYF. The V and J genes are TRBV6-1 and TRBJ2-7; D is possibly TRBD1 (6 bases). The CDR3 is 14 residues long. With 5 bases removed from V and 2 bases from J, the gap between germline ends came to 13 bases. Germline CDR1 MNHNS, CDR2 SASEGT.

J is TRBJ2-1 and V is TRBV30, with D uncertain. The germline V gene encodes CDR1 GTSNPN and CDR2 SVGIG (reference sequence). V lost 0 bases and J lost 3, with 6 bases in between. The CDR3 consists of 13 residues. The DNA for the CDR3 is TGTGCCTGGAGTGTAACGCACTACAATGAGCAGTTCTTC. Encoded protein: CAWSVTHYNEQFF.

This clonotype occurred once. The CDR3: CASSTGTGGEQYF. CDR3 nucleotide sequence: TGCGCCAGCAGCACGGGGACAGGTGGCGAGCAGTACTTC. The gene calls are TRBV5-1 and TRBJ2-7, with TRBD1 identical over 8 bases. The CDR3 totals 13 residues. Germline CDR1 SGHRS, CDR2 YFSETQ. After removal of 4 bases from V and 6 bases from J, the junction contained 6 bases not matched to a gene.

This rearrangement joins TRBV6-6 to TRBJ1-1; D is unresolved. Trimming removed 8 bases from V and 11 bases from J, with 12 bases in between. Germline-derived CDR1 and CDR2 are MNHNY and SVGAGI (reference sequence). The CDR3 is 10 amino acids. CDR3 nucleotides: TGTGCCAGCGCATTCGAAGGGGCTTTCTTT. The encoded protein is CASAFEGAFF.

In the case of this clonotype: A much larger clone sits a single nucleotide away, making a read error possible. J is TRBJ2-1 and V is TRBV11-3; 13 bases are shared with TRBD2. Germline CDR1 is SGHNT and CDR2 is YENEEA. The ends lost 5 bases at V and 8 bases at J; junction bases unmatched: 6. This CDR3 spans 15 amino acids. CDR3 bases: TGTGCCAGCAGCAGGGAACTAGCGGGAGGGGATGAGCAGTTCTTC. Residues: CASSRELAGGDEQFF.

This chain's CDR3 is CASSKPVDMYNEQFF. For the CDR3, the DNA is TGTGCCAGCAGTAAACCTGTGGACATGTACAATGAGCAGTTCTTC. The rearrangement joins TRBV6-6 to TRBJ2-1, with D perhaps matching TRBD1 (5 bases). Trimming left V 5 bases short and J 4 bases short, with 15 bases between. This CDR3 comprises 15 residues. Per germline, CDR1 MNHNY and CDR2 SVGAGI (reference sequence).

On this clonotype: A much larger clone differs from this one at a single base, so this may be a read error. The chain recombines TRBV11-2 with TRBJ1-2; perhaps TRBD1 as D (6 bases). Germline CDR1 is SGHAT and CDR2 is FQNNGV. The CDR3 consists of 14 residues. The CDR3 DNA follows: TGTGCCAGCAGCACCCTCTACAGGGCGAATGGCTACATCTTC. Encoded protein: CASSTLYRANGYIF.